Following are 8 T cell receptor beta chains from one sample sequenced in a study of blood T cell repertoires in COVID-19. Libraries were prepared by immunoSEQ multiplex PCR; TCRdb keeps only in-frame clonotypes and omits some of them. The table has nearly 200,000 clones, 70% to 85% seen once. The sequencing sample was made of peripheral blood. Receptors were obtained from a human donor with acute or convalescent COVID-19. The donor label of this sample is uncertain.

This chain connects TRBV5-1 to TRBJ2-2; 15 nucleotides match TRBD2. The ends lost 3 bases at V and 5 bases at J; junction bases unmatched: 2. The CDR3 is 16 amino acids. Germline V gives CDR1 SGHRS, CDR2 YFSETQ. The CDR3 loop reads CASSSGLAGGTGELFF. The CDR3 nucleotides read TGCGCCAGCAGCTCGGGACTAGCGGGGGGAACCGGGGAGCTGTTTTTT. The full variable domain, completed using reference TRBV5-1 and TRBJ2-2, is KAGVTQTPRYLIKTRGQQVTLSCSPISGHRSVSWYQQTPGQGLQFLFEYFSETQRNKGNFPGRFSGRQFSNSRSEMNVSTLELGDSALYLCASSSGLAGGTGELFFGEGSRLTVL.

V usage is TRBV5-4 and J usage is TRBJ1-4; 7 bases agree with TRBD1. The CDR3 sequence is 14 residues long. Germline V lookup: CDR1 SGHNT, CDR2 YYREEE (reference sequence). With V trimmed by 4 bases and J by 7 bases, 7 bases remained unmatched. The CDR3 DNA reads TGTGCCAGCAGCCAGGAAGGGGGCCGTGAAAAACTGTTTTTT. Its translation: CASSQEGGREKLFF.

The chain links TRBV5-1 to TRBJ1-2, with a tentative D call TRBD1 (5 bases). V was shortened by 4 bases and J by 3 bases, with 25 bases between the two germline ends. CDR1 is SGHRS, CDR2 YFSETQ, per germline. This CDR3 has 18 amino acids. The CDR3 loop is CASSAGRGVSSGDYGYTF. As DNA, the CDR3 is TGCGCCAGCAGCGCCGGGCGGGGGGTTTCGTCGGGTGACTATGGCTACACCTTC.

This chain joins TRBV18 and TRBJ2-3; D is ambiguous. V gave up 3 bases and J gave up 3 bases, with 4 bases separating them. This CDR3 comprises 12 residues. Germline V gives CDR1 KGHSH, CDR2 LQKENI. CDR3 nucleotides: TGTGCCAGCTCACCCCGGACAGATACGCAGTATTTT. Translating it yields CASSPRTDTQYF.

This rearrangement joins TRBV6-5 to TRBJ2-7, with 8 nucleotides matching TRBD1. Germline lookup yields CDR1 MNHEY and CDR2 SVGAGI. Losses at the gene ends were 7 bases for V and 4 bases for J; bases not matched to a gene: 6. This CDR3 comprises 13 residues. The CDR3 protein is CASNRDRRYEQYF. The CDR3 DNA is TGTGCCAGCAATCGGGACAGGCGTTACGAGCAGTACTTC.

The chain has TRBV10-3 and TRBJ2-5; 7 nucleotides line up with TRBD1. Unmatched junction bases numbered 11, after V lost 10 bases and J lost 0 bases. The CDR3 totals 15 residues. The germline gives CDR1 ENHRY, CDR2 SYGVKD. The CDR3 protein is CATQAGGGYQETQYF. The CDR3, as DNA: TGTGCCACCCAAGCAGGGGGTGGGTACCAAGAGACCCAGTACTTC.

This chain uses TRBV5-1 with TRBJ2-2; 14 bases agree with TRBD2. The CDR3 loop spans 18 amino acids. Losses at the gene ends were 4 bases for V and 0 bases for J; bases not matched to a gene: 5. Looked up from germline, CDR1 is SGHRS and CDR2 is YFSETQ. Written as DNA, the CDR3 is TGCGCCAGCAGCACCAGGGGACTAGCGGGAGCGAACACCGGGGAGCTGTTTTTT. It codes for CASSTRGLAGANTGELFF. The full variable domain, rest sourced from reference TRBV5-1 and TRBJ2-2, is KAGVTQTPRYLIKTRGQQVTLSCSPISGHRSVSWYQQTPGQGLQFLFEYFSETQRNKGNFPGRFSGRQFSNSRSEMNVSTLELGDSALYLCASSTRGLAGANTGELFFGEGSRLTVL.

This chain uses TRBV5-4 with TRBJ2-2; 12 bases fit TRBD2. The CDR3 has 17 amino acids. The trim removed 0 bases at V and 6 bases at J, leaving 6 bases unmatched. CDR1 and CDR2 (germline): SGHNT, YYREEE (reference sequence). The CDR3 DNA follows: TGTGCCAGCAGCTTGGCGGGACTAGCGGGTTCCGCCGGGGAGCTGTTTTTT. It encodes CASSLAGLAGSAGELFF.